This TCR beta chain was observed in a study of early T cells in non-severe SARS-CoV-2 infection listed by TCRdb under 2021. Regarding the study in general: TCR sequencing used bulk RNA from unsorted whole blood, so alpha and beta chains could not be paired.

From the germline V gene, CDR1 is SGHTA and CDR2 is FQGNSA. V loses 5 bases, J loses 7 bases, and the germline ends lie 16 bases apart. Its CDR3 holds 14 amino acids, cysteine through phenylalanine. The entry retains the CDR3 DNA only, 42 bases that are in frame from base 1. A case-control design nested within a healthcare worker cohort in London, UK, was used, with weekly nasopharyngeal swab PCR tests and blood sampling performed. Healthcare workers were recruited between 23 and 31 March 2020, during the week of the UK lockdown, and were followed weekly for up to roughly 15 weeks. The paper's findings and limits, for the study overall: VDJdb matching was skewed toward anti-spike CD8 responses, so virus-specific expansions were likely underestimated and private and CD4 specificities were missed.

This clonotype was seen many times. The specificity of this receptor is unknown. No base quality information exists; no much larger clone differs at one position. Receptors were amplified or captured by 5' RACE. The instrument given in TCRdb is NextSeq 500. The TCR library protocol attached unique molecular identifiers to individual cDNA molecules to correct for sequencing error and PCR bias. TCR alpha and beta chains were both sequenced, and the abundances of alpha and beta sequences in each sample were closely correlated with each other. Processing in the source paper ran as follows. Decombinator V4 was used to perform V gene, J gene and CDR3 annotation of TCR sequences. Expanded TCRs were defined as changing significantly between any two time points under a Poisson model with p below 0.0001. TCR abundances were normalised to the total number of TCRs sequenced per sample and expressed as counts per million. TRAV1-2 paired with TRAJ12, TRAJ20 or TRAJ33 defined MAIT TCRs, while TRAV10 paired with TRAJ18 defined iNKT TCRs. A search of VDJdb, accessed on 1 November 2021, was run for TCRs annotated to CMV, EBV and SARS-CoV-2, with TCRs annotated for multiple antigens excluded. TCRdb redid the processing of the public reads, applying fastp at Q25 and MiXCR, and retained in-frame beta chains. A single entry per CDR3 protein holds the most common genes and DNA from its merged rows. TCRdb assigned the V and J calls; the authors' analysis was not used. The sample includes about 81,000 distinct CDR3 sequences, with about 6% observed a single time. The leading ten clones occupy roughly 8.1% of the sample.

The chain joins TRBV7-2 to TRBJ2-3, and possibly TRBD2, on 5 matching bases. The sequencing input was whole blood. The receptor's source is an adult who was a healthcare worker with PCR-confirmed SARS-CoV-2 infection or an uninfected control (not recorded which). The DNA reads TGTGCCAGCAGCCAGGCTGTGCGGGCAAATACGCAGTATTTT. Its protein product is CASSQAVRANTQYF.